These T cell receptor beta chains were read from a single sample in a study of patients and donors after allogeneic stem cell transplantation. MiXCR, run by TCRdb on the RT-PCR reads, gives a single entry per CDR3 protein. The table has approximately 170,000 distinct CDR3 sequences, about 24% seen once. Sequenced input: blood, either unsorted or a sorted T cell fraction (not recorded which). The receptors come from a human donor who was either an allogeneic HSCT recipient or a stem cell or donor lymphocyte infusion donor (not recorded which). It is not recorded whose cells these are; they may come from a transplant donor. CDR3s include the opening cysteine and the closing phenylalanine or tryptophan. The order of the fields is V gene, J gene, clone size, D gene, CDR3 DNA, CDR3 protein. A D gene is named only where the DNA matches it firmly. Clone size, where shown, is once, few, many, or a class for clones that have expanded.

TRBV12-5,TRBJ2-2,NA,TRBD1,TGTGCTAGTGGTCCTGACAGGGTTCTAAGTACGAACACCGGGGAGCTGTTTTTT,CASGPDRVLSTNTGELFF
TRBV18,TRBJ1-5,few,NA,TGTGCCAGCTCACTGTTATCAGAAGATCAGCCCCAGCATTTT,CASSLLSEDQPQHF
TRBV2,TRBJ2-4,NA,NA,TGTGCCAGCAGTGGAGGGGGACTGAACATTCAGTACTTC,CASSGGGLNIQYF
TRBV27,TRBJ1-2,NA,NA,TGTGCCAGCAGTAATGGACCGGGGTATGGCTACACCTTC,CASSNGPGYGYTF
TRBV20-1,TRBJ1-1,few,NA,TGCAGTGCTAGGCCGGGGGCTGTCACTGAAGCTTTCTTT,CSARPGAVTEAFF
TRBV29-1,TRBJ2-7,NA,TRBD1,TGCAGCGTTGTACAGGGGACATCATACGAGCAGTACTTC,CSVVQGTSYEQYF
TRBV6-6,TRBJ2-3,NA,NA,TGTGCCAGCAGTTACGGACAGCAGTCTACAGATACGCAGTATTTT,CASSYGQQSTDTQYF
TRBV6-2/TRBV6-3,TRBJ2-7,NA,NA,TGTGCCAGCAGTTCACCCATCTACGAGCAGTACTTC,CASSSPIYEQYF
TRBV10-3,TRBJ1-1,NA,NA,TGTGCCATCAGCGCCGACAGACTGAACACTGAAGCTTTCTTT,CAISADRLNTEAFF
TRBV12-3/TRBV12-4,TRBJ1-4,NA,NA,TGTGCCAGCACAGGGGATGCTAATGAAAAACTGTTTTTT,CASTGDANEKLFF
TRBV15,TRBJ2-3,NA,TRBD1,TGTGCCACCAGCAGAGTCCCGGGACAGGAACTAATCCTCACAGATACGCAGTATTTT,CATSRVPGQELILTDTQYF
TRBV9,TRBJ2-3,NA,TRBD2,TGTGCCAGCAGCGTAGCTATTGAACTAGCGGGGGGATCGCAGTATTTT,CASSVAIELAGGSQYF
TRBV5-1,TRBJ2-7,NA,NA,TGCGCCAGCAGCTTCGCTGACGAGCAGTACTTC,CASSFADEQYF
TRBV11-1,TRBJ2-5,NA,NA,TGTGCCAGCAGCTTTATTCGTCAAGAGACCCAGTACTTC,CASSFIRQETQYF